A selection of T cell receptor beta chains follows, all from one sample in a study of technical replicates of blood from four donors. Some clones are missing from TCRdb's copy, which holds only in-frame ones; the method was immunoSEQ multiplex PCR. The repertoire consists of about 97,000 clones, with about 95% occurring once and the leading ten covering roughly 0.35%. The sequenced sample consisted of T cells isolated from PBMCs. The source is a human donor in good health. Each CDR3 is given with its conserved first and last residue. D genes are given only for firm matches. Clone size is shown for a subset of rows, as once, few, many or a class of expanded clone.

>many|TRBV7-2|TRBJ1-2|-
CASSSGVVGYGYTF
TGTGCCAGCAGCTCAGGGGTCGTTGGCTATGGCTACACCTTC
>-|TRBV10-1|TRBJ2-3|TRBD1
CASSERSRGRPGRTDTQYF
TGCGCCAGCAGTGAAAGGAGCAGGGGGCGACCCGGGCGGACAGATACGCAGTATTTT
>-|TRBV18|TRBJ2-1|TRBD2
CASSPFLLREFNNEQFF
TGTGCCAGCTCACCATTTCTCTTGCGGGAGTTCAACAATGAGCAGTTCTTC
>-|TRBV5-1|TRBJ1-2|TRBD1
CASSSKGALLYGYTF
TGCGCCAGCAGCTCCAAGGGGGCCCTACTCTATGGCTACACCTTC
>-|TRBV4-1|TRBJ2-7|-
CASSQSSASVPYEQYF
TGCGCCAGCAGCCAATCATCAGCTAGCGTTCCCTACGAGCAGTACTTC
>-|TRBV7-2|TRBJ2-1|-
CASSLKWVGQGKEYNEQFF
TGTGCCAGCAGCTTAAAATGGGTGGGCCAGGGAAAAGAATACAATGAGCAGTTCTTC
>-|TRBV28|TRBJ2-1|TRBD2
CASVGTSGTINNEQFF
TGTGCCAGCGTAGGGACTAGCGGCACTATAAACAATGAGCAGTTCTTC
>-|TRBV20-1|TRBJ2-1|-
CSAGRLNEQFF
TGCAGTGCGGGTAGACTTAATGAGCAGTTCTTC
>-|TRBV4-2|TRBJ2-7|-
CASSQDQSRYYEQYF
TGTGCCAGCAGCCAAGATCAATCCCGCTACTACGAGCAGTACTTC
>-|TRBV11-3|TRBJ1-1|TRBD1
CASSLTGGTEAFF
TGTGCCAGCAGCTTAACAGGGGGCACTGAAGCTTTCTTT
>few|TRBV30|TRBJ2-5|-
CAWSVQGTETQYF
TGTGCCTGGAGTGTCCAGGGTACGGAGACCCAGTACTTC
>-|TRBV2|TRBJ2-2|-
CASTGTFFTGELFF
TGTGCCAGCACCGGGACATTCTTCACCGGGGAGCTGTTTTTT
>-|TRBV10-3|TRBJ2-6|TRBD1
CAISERGPGANVLTF
TGTGCCATCAGTGAGAGGGGGCCTGGGGCCAACGTCCTGACTTTC
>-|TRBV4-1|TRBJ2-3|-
CASSQPGDRTDTQYF
TGCGCCAGCAGCCAACCGGGAGATCGGACAGATACGCAGTATTTT
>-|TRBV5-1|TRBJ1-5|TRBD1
CASSLLGQGDQPQHF
TGCGCCAGCAGCTTGTTGGGGCAGGGGGATCAGCCCCAGCATTTT
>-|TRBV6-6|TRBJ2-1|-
CASSSLNEQFF
TGTGCCAGCAGTTCCCTAAATGAGCAGTTCTTC
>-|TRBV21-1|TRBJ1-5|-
CASSTATPRGNNQPQHF
TGTGCCAGCAGCACCGCTACACCCAGGGGGAACAATCAGCCCCAGCATTTT
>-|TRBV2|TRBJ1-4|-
CASRNSYATNEKLFF
TGTGCCAGCAGAAACAGTTATGCAACTAATGAAAAACTGTTTTTT
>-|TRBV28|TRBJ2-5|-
CASSRGLTQETQYF
TGTGCCAGCAGTCGGGGACTGACACAAGAGACCCAGTACTTC
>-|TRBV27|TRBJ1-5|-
CASSLIRGNNQPQHF
TGTGCCAGCAGTCTGATAAGGGGGAACAATCAGCCCCAGCATTTT
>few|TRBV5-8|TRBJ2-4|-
CARTQDSKNIQYF
TGTGCCAGGACCCAGGACAGTAAAAACATTCAGTACTTC
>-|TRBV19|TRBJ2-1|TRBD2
CASSITGTSGSNEQFF
TGTGCCAGTAGTATAACCGGGACTAGCGGGTCAAATGAGCAGTTCTTC
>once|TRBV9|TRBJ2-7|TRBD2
CASGNPTSGSYYEQYF
TGTGCCAGCGGGAACCCGACTAGCGGGAGTTATTACGAGCAGTACTTC
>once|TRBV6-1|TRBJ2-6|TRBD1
CASSEGQGAGANVLTF
TGTGCCAGCAGTGAAGGTCAGGGGGCCGGGGCCAACGTCCTGACTTTC
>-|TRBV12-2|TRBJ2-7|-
CASRFWGRIGEQYF
TGTGCAAGTCGCTTCTGGGGGCGCATCGGCGAGCAGTACTTC
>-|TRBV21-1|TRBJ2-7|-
CASSMREHEQYF
TGTGCCAGCAGCATGCGAGAACACGAGCAGTACTTC
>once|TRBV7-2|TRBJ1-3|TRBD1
CASSSRQGTGNTIYF
TGTGCCAGCAGCTCCAGACAGGGGACTGGAAACACCATATATTTT
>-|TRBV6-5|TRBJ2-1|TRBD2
CASSSRSGGIYNEQFF
TGTGCCAGCAGTTCTAGGTCGGGAGGGATCTACAATGAGCAGTTCTTC
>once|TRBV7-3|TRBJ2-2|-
CASSLYSGNTGELFF
TGTGCCAGCAGCTTATATTCGGGGAACACCGGGGAGCTGTTTTTT
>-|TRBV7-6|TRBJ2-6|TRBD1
CASSPQGSGANVLTF
TGTGCCAGCAGCCCACAGGGGAGTGGGGCCAACGTCCTGACTTTC
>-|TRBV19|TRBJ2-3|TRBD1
CASSIADRAITDTQYF
TGTGCCAGTAGTATAGCGGACAGGGCAATCACAGATACGCAGTATTTT
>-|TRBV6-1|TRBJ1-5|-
CASSRSGGGNQPQHF
TGTGCCAGCAGCCGTAGCGGTGGGGGCAATCAGCCCCAGCATTTT
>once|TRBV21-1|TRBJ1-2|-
CASSKVQLSRRGYTF
TGTGCCAGCAGCAAAGTCCAATTGAGTCGGAGAGGCTACACCTTC
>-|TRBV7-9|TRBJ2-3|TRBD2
CASSLIRRESTDTQYF
TGTGCCAGCAGCTTGATCCGGCGGGAGAGCACAGATACGCAGTATTTT
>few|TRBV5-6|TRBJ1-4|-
CASSWVEDNEKLFF
TGTGCCAGCAGCTGGGTGGAGGATAATGAAAAACTGTTTTTT
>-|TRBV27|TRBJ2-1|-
CASRLALGEQFF
TGTGCCAGCAGACTAGCATTAGGTGAGCAGTTCTTC
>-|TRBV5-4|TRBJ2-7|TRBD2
CASSLGRESYEQYF
TGTGCCAGCAGCTTGGGGCGGGAGTCCTACGAGCAGTACTTC
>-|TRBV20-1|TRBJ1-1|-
CSAGGLEAFF
TGCAGTGCCGGGGGGCTGGAGGCTTTCTTT
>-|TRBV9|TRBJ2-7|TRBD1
CASSQGASSYEQYF
TGTGCCAGTTCTCAGGGGGCCTCATCCTACGAGCAGTACTTC
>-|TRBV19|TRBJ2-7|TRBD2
CASGAGDRGEQYF
TGTGCCAGCGGAGCGGGAGATCGCGGCGAGCAGTACTTC
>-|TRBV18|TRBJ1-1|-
CASSTATMNTEAFF
TGTGCCAGCTCAACGGCCACTATGAACACTGAAGCTTTCTTT
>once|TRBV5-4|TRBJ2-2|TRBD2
CASGLAGGAGELFF
TGTGCCAGCGGACTAGCGGGAGGGGCCGGGGAGCTGTTTTTT
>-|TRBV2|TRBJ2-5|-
CASSVIVQETQYF
TGTGCCAGCAGTGTTATAGTCCAAGAGACCCAGTACTTC
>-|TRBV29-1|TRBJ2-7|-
CSVDGTRAGLSYEQYF
TGCAGCGTTGACGGGACCCGAGCGGGCCTCTCCTACGAGCAGTACTTC
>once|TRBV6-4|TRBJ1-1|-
CASSATSDTEAFF
TGTGCCAGCAGTGCGACATCGGACACTGAAGCTTTCTTT
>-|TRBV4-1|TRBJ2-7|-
CASSQDAHEQYF
TGCGCCAGCAGCCAAGACGCGCACGAGCAGTACTTC
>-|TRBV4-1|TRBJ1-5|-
CASSQPYAGKRGNQPQHF
TGCGCCAGCAGCCAACCCTACGCGGGGAAGAGAGGCAATCAGCCCCAGCATTTT
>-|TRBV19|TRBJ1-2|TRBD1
CASKDRDSYGYTF
TGTGCCAGTAAAGACAGGGATTCCTATGGCTACACCTTC
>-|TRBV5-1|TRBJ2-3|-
CASSPGVTDTQYF
TGCGCCAGCAGCCCGGGGGTCACAGATACGCAGTATTTT
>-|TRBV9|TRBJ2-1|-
CASSVEQGVREQFF
TGTGCCAGCAGCGTAGAGCAGGGTGTGCGGGAGCAGTTCTTC
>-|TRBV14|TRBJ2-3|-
CASSLTGTDTQYF
TGTGCCAGCAGCTTGACAGGCACAGATACGCAGTATTTT
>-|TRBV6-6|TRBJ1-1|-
CASSYHEVAFF
TGTGCCAGCAGTTACCATGAGGTGGCTTTCTTT